The 13 T cell receptor beta chains presented below share a single source sample, sequenced in a study of T cell changes during pregnancy in multiple sclerosis (dated 2019 in TCRdb). Library prep was done by the immunoSEQ multiplex PCR assay. The immuneACCESS repertoire file appears here via TCRdb, limited to in-frame rearrangements. These files lack a portion of the clones; in checked studies, under half of the deficit traces to unresolved V genes, and the cause of the others is not known. This sample has about 75,000 clones in its table, and 90% to 95% of those were observed once. The ten most abundant clones make up 0.43% of the sample. The specimen comprised CD4+ T cells from peripheral blood mononuclear cells, sampled before pregnancy. The source is a female donor with multiple sclerosis, enrolled in a pregnancy study.

The genes are TRBV7-2 and TRBJ2-1, with TRBD1 matching 7 bases. J was trimmed by 10 bases and V by 4 bases; bases with no gene match: 10. This CDR3 is 14 amino acids long. Germline loops: CDR1 SGHTA, CDR2 FQGNSA. CDR3 in amino acids: CASSSRQGSYEQFF. CDR3 sequence (DNA): TGTGCCAGCAGCTCCCGACAGGGTTCCTACGAGCAGTTCTTC. Full variable domain (rest looked up from reference TRBV7-2 and TRBJ2-1): GAGVSQSPSNKVTEKGKDVELRCDPISGHTALYWYRQSLGQGLEFLIYFQGNSAPDKSGLPSDRFSAERTGGSVSTLTIQRTQQEDSAVYLCASSSRQGSYEQFFGPGTRLTVL.

This chain uses TRBV9 with TRBJ1-4; 7 bases match TRBD1. CDR1 is SGDLS, CDR2 YYNGEE, per germline. V lost 4 bases, J lost 5 bases, and 5 bases stayed unmatched. CDR3 size: 14 residues. This chain's CDR3 is CASSFGTENEKLFF. The CDR3 coding sequence is TGTGCCAGCAGCTTTGGGACAGAGAATGAAAAACTGTTTTTT.

The rearrangement joins TRBV5-1 to TRBJ2-7; tentatively, D is TRBD1 (7 bases). Germline assignment: CDR1 SGHRS and CDR2 YFSETQ. Trimming left V 6 bases short and J 1 base short, with 17 bases between. The CDR3 sequence is 15 residues long. CDR3 region: CASTTGGQRSYEQYF. The CDR3 DNA reads TGCGCCAGCACCACCGGGGGACAGCGGTCCTACGAGCAGTACTTC.

The chain couples TRBV15 to TRBJ2-1; the match to TRBD2 covers 8 bases. Trimming cost V 1 base and J 0 bases; bases outside gene matches: 11. The CDR3 length is 19 residues. Looked up from germline, CDR1 is LNHNV and CDR2 is YYDKDF (reference sequence). CDR3 residues: CATSRGLRTSRDSYNEQFF. The DNA for the CDR3 is TGTGCCACCAGCAGAGGACTTAGGACTAGCCGTGACTCCTACAATGAGCAGTTCTTC.

The V call is TRBV9, the J call TRBJ2-1; 14 bases agree with TRBD2. CDR1 and CDR2 from the germline V gene are SGDLS and YYNGEE. CDR3 size: 16 residues. J lost 7 bases, V lost 7 bases, and 10 bases had no gene match. The CDR3 is CASGTSGSPMWNEQFF. CDR3 sequence (DNA): TGTGCCAGCGGGACTAGCGGGAGTCCAATGTGGAATGAGCAGTTCTTC.

This chain links TRBV7-9 with TRBJ1-1; D might be TRBD1 (5 bases). The germline V and J ends were trimmed by 3 bases and 2 bases, with 16 bases remaining between them. Per germline, CDR1 SEHNR and CDR2 FQNEAQ (reference sequence). This CDR3 has 16 amino acids. DNA for the CDR3: TGTGCCAGCAGCTTGGACGGGGGTGGGAGAAACACTGAAGCTTTCTTT. It is translated as CASSLDGGGRNTEAFF.

V usage is TRBV28 and J usage is TRBJ2-2; 10 bases agree with TRBD2. Germline CDR1 MDHEN, CDR2 SYDVKM. The CDR3 is 16 residues long. The junction had 3 bases not matched to a gene; V was cut back by 5 bases and J by 0 bases. CDR3 protein: CASSDTSGANTGELFF. CDR3 coding DNA: TGTGCCAGCAGTGATACTAGCGGGGCGAACACCGGGGAGCTGTTTTTT.

The V and J genes are TRBV5-1 and TRBJ2-3; weak D call: TRBD1 (5 bases). The CDR3 has 14 amino acids. The V end was cut by 0 bases, the J end by 7 bases, with 12 bases between. Germline V gene lookup returns CDR1 SGHRS and CDR2 YFSETQ. The CDR3: CASSLEGAPHTQYF. The CDR3 coding sequence is TGCGCCAGCAGCTTGGAAGGGGCCCCTCATACGCAGTATTTT.

The chain combines TRBV2 with TRBJ1-2, with TRBD1 identical over 8 bases. Germline CDR1 SNHLY, CDR2 FYNNEI. The V gene end was trimmed by 7 bases and the J gene end by 5 bases; junction bases not matched to a gene: 9. The CDR3 is 14 residues long. CDR3 region: CASNSGQALYGYTF. Here the CDR3 DNA reads TGTGCCAGCAACTCGGGACAGGCGTTATATGGCTACACCTTC.

J is TRBJ2-3 and V is TRBV15, with 12 positions matching TRBD2. CDR1 and CDR2 (germline): LNHNV, YYDKDF (reference sequence). Trimming took 3 bases from V and 0 from J; bases not matched to a gene: 4. The CDR3 extends over 17 amino acids. In DNA, the CDR3 is TGTGCCACCAGCAGTGGGACTAGCGGGTCCAGCACAGATACGCAGTATTTT. It specifies CATSSGTSGSSTDTQYF.

Notes on this clone: This CDR3 is also generated by other DNA sequences in the sample. This chain links TRBV20-1 with TRBJ2-1; no reliable D call. The V end was cut by 6 bases, the J end by 6 bases, with 9 bases between. The CDR3 has 11 residues. Germline V gene lookup returns CDR1 DFQATT and CDR2 SNEGSKA (reference sequence). The CDR3 nucleotides read TGCAGTGCCACAACCCGCAATGAGCAGTTCTTC. Translation gives CSATTRNEQFF.

This clone is a singleton in its sample. V is TRBV5-4 and J is TRBJ2-2; 8 bases map to TRBD1. CDR1 and CDR2 from the germline V gene are SGHNT and YYREEE (reference sequence). The CDR3 has 15 amino acids. Trimming cost V 1 base and J 6 bases; bases outside gene matches: 5. For the CDR3, the DNA is TGTGCCAGCAGCTTGATACAGGGGGAGGCCGGGGAGCTGTTTTTT. This gives the protein CASSLIQGEAGELFF.

This sequence joins TRBV5-5 and TRBJ1-1; D is perhaps TRBD1 (5 bases). V was shortened by 0 bases and J by 4 bases, with 22 bases between the two germline ends. This CDR3 comprises 18 residues. Germline V CDR1 and CDR2: SGHKS, YYEKEE (reference sequence). CDR3: CASSLGIPGSGGGTEAFF. CDR3 DNA sequence: TGTGCCAGCAGCTTGGGAATTCCCGGGTCTGGGGGGGGCACTGAAGCTTTCTTT. The full variable domain, its missing parts supplied by reference TRBV5-5 and TRBJ1-1, is DAGVTQSPTHLIKTRGQQVTLRCSPISGHKSVSWYQQVLGQGPQFIFQYYEKEERGRGNFPDRFSARQFPNYSSELNVNALLLGDSALYLCASSLGIPGSGGGTEAFFGQGTRLTVV.